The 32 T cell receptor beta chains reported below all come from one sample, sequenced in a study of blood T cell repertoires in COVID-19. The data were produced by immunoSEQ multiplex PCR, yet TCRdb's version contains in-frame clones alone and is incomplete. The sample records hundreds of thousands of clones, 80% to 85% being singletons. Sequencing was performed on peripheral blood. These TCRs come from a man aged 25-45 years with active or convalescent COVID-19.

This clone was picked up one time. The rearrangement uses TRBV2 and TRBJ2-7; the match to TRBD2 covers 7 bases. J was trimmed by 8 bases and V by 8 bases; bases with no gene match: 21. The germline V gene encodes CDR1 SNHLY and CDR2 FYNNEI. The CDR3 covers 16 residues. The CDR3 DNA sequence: TGTGCCAGCGCGACTGCCGGGACTACCCTCTCCCTGAAGCAGTACTTC. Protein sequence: CASATAGTTLSLKQYF.

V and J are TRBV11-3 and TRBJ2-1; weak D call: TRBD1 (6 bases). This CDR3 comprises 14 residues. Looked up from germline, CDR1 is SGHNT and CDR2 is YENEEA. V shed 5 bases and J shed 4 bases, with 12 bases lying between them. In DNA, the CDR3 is TGTGCCAGCAGCCTAGGACAGAAGTACAATGAGCAGTTCTTC. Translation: CASSLGQKYNEQFF.

CDR3 coding DNA: TGTGCCAGCAAACTAGGGGGTTCTGGAAACACCATATATTTT. Its protein product is CASKLGGSGNTIYF. The V call is TRBV2, the J call TRBJ1-3, with a possible D match to TRBD1 (6 bases). This CDR3 spans 14 amino acids. Germline lookup yields CDR1 SNHLY and CDR2 FYNNEI. V lost 7 bases to trimming and J lost 1 base, with 11 bases between them.

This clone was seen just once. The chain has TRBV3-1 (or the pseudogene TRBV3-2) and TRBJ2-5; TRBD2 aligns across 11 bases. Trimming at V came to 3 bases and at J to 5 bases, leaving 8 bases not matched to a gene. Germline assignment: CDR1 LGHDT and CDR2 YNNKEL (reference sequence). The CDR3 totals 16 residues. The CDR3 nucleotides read TGTGCCAGCAGCCAGGGCAGACTAGCGGGAAGTGAGACCCAGTACTTC. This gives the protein CASSQGRLAGSETQYF.

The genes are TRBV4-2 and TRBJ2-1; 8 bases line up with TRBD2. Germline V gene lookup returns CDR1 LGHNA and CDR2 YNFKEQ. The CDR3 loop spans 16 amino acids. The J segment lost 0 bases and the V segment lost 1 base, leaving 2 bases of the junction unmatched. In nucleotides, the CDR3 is TGTGCCAGCAGCCAAGGACTAGCGAGCTCCTACAATGAGCAGTTCTTC. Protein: CASSQGLASSYNEQFF.

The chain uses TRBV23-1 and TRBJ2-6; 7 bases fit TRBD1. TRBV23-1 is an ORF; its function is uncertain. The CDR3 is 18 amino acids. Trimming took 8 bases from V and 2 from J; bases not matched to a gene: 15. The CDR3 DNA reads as TGCGCCAGCGTCCTCCCGGGACAGAAAAGTCCTGGGGCCAACGTCCTGACTTTC. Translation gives CASVLPGQKSPGANVLTF.

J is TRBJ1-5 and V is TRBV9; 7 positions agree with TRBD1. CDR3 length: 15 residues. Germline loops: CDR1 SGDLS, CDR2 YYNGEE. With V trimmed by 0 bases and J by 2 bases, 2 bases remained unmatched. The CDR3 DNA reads TGTGCCAGCAGCGTAGAGGGGGCTGGCAATCAGCCCCAGCATTTT. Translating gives CASSVEGAGNQPQHF.

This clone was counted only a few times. The CDR3: CASSVAGDRVSPLHF. Here the CDR3 DNA reads TGTGCCAGCAGCGTAGCAGGGGACAGGGTCTCACCCCTCCACTTT. This chain links TRBV9 with TRBJ1-6; 9 bases line up with TRBD1. The CDR3 is 15 residues long. Trimming at V came to 0 bases and at J to 10 bases, leaving 5 bases not matched to a gene. Germline V gives CDR1 SGDLS, CDR2 YYNGEE.

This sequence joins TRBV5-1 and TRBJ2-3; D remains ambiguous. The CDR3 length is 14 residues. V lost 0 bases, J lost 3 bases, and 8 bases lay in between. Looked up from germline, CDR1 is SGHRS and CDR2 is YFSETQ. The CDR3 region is CASSLGEQTDTQYF. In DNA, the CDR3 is TGCGCCAGCAGCTTGGGCGAACAGACAGATACGCAGTATTTT.

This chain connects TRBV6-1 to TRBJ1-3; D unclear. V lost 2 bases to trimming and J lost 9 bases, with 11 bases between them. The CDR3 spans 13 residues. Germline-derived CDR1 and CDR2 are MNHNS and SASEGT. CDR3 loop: CASSERGVATIYF. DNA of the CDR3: TGTGCCAGCAGTGAACGTGGTGTGGCCACCATATATTTT.

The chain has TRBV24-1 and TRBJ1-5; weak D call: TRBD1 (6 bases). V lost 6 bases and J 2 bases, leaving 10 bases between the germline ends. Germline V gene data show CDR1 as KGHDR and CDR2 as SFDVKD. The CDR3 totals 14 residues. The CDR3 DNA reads TGTGCCACCAGTTTGGCAGGGGGCAATCAGCCCCAGCATTTT. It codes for CATSLAGGNQPQHF.

CDR3 nucleotide sequence: TGTGCCAGCTCAATTATCGCGGGGGTCAGCACAGATACGCAGTATTTT. It is translated as CASSIIAGVSTDTQYF. The chain employs TRBV18 and TRBJ2-3, with TRBD2 matching over 7 bases. Trimming took 5 bases from V and 0 from J; bases not matched to a gene: 8. Germline lookup yields CDR1 KGHSH and CDR2 LQKENI. The CDR3 spans 16 residues.

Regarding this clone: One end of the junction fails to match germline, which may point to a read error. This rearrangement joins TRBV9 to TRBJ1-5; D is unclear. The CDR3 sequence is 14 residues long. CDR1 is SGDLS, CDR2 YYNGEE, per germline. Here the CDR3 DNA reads TGTGCCAGCAGTGTAGACGGGGGCAATCAGCCCCAGCATTTT. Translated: CASSVDGGNQPQHF. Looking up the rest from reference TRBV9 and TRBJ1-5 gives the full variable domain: DSGVTQTPKHLITATGQRVTLRCSPRSGDLSVYWYQQSLDQGLQFLIQYYNGEERAKGNILERFSAQQFPDLHSELNLSSLELGDSALYFCASSVDGGNQPQHFGDGTRLSIL.

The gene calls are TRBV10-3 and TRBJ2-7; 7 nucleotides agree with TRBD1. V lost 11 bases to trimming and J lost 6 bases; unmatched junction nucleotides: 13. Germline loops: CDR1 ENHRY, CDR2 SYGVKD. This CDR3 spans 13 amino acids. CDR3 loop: CAVAKQGTPEQYF. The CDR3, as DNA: TGTGCCGTAGCAAAACAGGGGACGCCCGAGCAGTACTTC.

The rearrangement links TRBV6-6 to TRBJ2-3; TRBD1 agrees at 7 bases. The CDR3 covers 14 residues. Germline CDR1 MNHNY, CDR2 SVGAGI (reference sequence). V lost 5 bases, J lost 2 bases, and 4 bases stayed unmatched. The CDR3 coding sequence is TGTGCCAGCAGTCGACAGGGAACCACAGATACGCAGTATTTT. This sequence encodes CASSRQGTTDTQYF.

The CDR3 sequence is CASGRVSGEQYF. CDR3 sequence (DNA): TGTGCCTCCGGGCGGGTATCCGGCGAGCAGTACTTC. The chain couples TRBV7-9 to TRBJ2-7; possibly TRBD2 for D (5 bases). CDR3 length: 12 residues. Trimming stripped 11 bases from V and 6 bases from J, with 17 bases between. The germline V gene has CDR1 SEHNR and CDR2 FQNEAQ (reference sequence).

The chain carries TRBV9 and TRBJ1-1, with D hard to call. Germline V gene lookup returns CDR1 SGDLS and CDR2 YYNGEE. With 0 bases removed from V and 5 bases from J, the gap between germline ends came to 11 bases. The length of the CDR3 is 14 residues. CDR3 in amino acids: CASSVGLGGTEAFF. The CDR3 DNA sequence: TGTGCCAGCAGCGTAGGGCTCGGAGGGACTGAAGCTTTCTTT. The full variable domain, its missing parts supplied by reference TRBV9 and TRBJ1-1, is DSGVTQTPKHLITATGQRVTLRCSPRSGDLSVYWYQQSLDQGLQFLIQYYNGEERAKGNILERFSAQQFPDLHSELNLSSLELGDSALYFCASSVGLGGTEAFFGQGTRLTVV.

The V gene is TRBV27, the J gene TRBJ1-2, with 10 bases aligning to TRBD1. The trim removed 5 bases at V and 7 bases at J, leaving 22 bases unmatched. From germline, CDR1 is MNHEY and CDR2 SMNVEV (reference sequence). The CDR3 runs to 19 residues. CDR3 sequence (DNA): TGTGCCAGCAGTACAATACCGGGACAGGGGCCCCTAGAAAACCCTGGCTACACCTTC. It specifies CASSTIPGQGPLENPGYTF.

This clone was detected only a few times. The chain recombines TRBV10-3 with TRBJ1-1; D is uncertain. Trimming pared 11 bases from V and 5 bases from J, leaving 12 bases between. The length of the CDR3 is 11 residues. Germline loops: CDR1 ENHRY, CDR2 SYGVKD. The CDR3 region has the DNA TGTGCCTCCCGGGGAGGGACTGAAGCTTTCTTT. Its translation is CASRGGTEAFF.

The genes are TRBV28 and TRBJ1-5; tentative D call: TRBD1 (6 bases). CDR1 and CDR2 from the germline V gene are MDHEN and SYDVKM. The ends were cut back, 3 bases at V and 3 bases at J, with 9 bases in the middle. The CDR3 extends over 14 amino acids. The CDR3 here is CASSFRQVNQPQHF. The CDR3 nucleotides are TGTGCCAGCAGTTTCCGACAGGTCAATCAGCCCCAGCATTTT.

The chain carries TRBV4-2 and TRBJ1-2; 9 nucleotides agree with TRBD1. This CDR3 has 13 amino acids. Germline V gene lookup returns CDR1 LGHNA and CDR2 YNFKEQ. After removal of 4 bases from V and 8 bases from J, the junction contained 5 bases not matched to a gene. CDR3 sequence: CASSLWTGDGYTF. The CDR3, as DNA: TGTGCCAGCAGCCTGTGGACAGGGGACGGCTACACCTTC.

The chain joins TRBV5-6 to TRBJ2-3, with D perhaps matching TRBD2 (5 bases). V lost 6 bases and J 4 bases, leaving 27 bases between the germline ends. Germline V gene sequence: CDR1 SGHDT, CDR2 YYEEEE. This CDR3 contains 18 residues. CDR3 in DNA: TGTGCCAGCACCTCACCCCTTGAGGGTCGACCCACCGCAGATACGCAGTATTTT. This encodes CASTSPLEGRPTADTQYF.

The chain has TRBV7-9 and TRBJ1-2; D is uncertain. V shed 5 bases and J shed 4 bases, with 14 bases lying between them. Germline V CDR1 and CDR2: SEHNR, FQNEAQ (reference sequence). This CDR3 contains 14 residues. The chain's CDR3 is CASSRPGIFYGYTF. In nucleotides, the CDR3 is TGTGCCAGCAGCCGCCCCGGGATTTTCTATGGCTACACCTTC.

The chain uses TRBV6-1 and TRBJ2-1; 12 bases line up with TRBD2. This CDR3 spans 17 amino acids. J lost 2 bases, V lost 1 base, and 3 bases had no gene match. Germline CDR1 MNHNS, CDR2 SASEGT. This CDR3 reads CASSEVPSGRAYNEQFF. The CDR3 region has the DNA TGTGCCAGCAGTGAAGTGCCTAGCGGGAGGGCCTACAATGAGCAGTTCTTC.

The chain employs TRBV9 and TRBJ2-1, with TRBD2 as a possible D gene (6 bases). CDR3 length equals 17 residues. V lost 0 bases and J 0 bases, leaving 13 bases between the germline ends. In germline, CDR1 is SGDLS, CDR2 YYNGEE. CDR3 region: CASSVVPGGASYNEQFF. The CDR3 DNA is TGTGCCAGCAGCGTAGTACCAGGCGGGGCCTCCTACAATGAGCAGTTCTTC.

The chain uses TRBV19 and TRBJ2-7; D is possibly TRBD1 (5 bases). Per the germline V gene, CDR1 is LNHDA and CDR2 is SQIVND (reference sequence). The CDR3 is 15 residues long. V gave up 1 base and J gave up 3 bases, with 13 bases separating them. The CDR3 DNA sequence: TGTGCCAGTAGTATAGGCAGGGCCGGCAACTACGAGCAGTACTTC. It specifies CASSIGRAGNYEQYF.

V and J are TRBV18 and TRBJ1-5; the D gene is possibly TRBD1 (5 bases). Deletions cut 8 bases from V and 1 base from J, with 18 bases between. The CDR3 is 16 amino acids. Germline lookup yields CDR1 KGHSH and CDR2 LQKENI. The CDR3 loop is CASHAPGVRSNQPQHF. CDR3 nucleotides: TGTGCCAGCCACGCCCCGGGGGTTAGGAGCAATCAGCCCCAGCATTTT.

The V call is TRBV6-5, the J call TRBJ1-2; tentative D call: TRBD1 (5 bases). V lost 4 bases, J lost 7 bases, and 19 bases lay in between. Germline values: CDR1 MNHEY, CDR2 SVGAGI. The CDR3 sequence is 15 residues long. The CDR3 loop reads CASSSGGGRSSGYTF. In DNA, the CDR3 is TGTGCCAGCAGTTCCGGGGGGGGAAGAAGCTCTGGCTACACCTTC.

In nucleotides, the CDR3 is TGTGCCAGCAGTTTAAATTTCGGGGTTATCGGAAACACCATATATTTT. Protein product: CASSLNFGVIGNTIYF. This chain uses TRBV28 with TRBJ1-3; D is unclear. Germline V CDR1 and CDR2: MDHEN, SYDVKM. This CDR3 is 16 amino acids long. V was pared by 2 bases and J by 4 bases, with 15 bases between.

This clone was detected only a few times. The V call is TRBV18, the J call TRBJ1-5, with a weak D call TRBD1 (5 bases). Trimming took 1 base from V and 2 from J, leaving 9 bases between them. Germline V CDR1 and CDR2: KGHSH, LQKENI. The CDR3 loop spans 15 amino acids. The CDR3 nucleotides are TGTGCCAGCTCACCACAGGGGATGGGCAATCAGCCCCAGCATTTT. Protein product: CASSPQGMGNQPQHF.

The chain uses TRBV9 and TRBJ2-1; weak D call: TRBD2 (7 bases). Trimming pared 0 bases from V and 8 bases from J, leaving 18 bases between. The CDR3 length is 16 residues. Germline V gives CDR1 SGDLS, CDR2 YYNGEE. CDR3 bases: TGTGCCAGCAGCGTAGCCGGCGGGGGCACCGGGGATGAGCAGTTCTTC. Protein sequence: CASSVAGGGTGDEQFF.

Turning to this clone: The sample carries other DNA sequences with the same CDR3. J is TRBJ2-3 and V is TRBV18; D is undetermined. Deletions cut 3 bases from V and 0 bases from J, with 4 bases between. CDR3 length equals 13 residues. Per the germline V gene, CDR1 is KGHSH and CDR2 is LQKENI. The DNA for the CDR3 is TGTGCCAGCTCACCCCCTAGCACAGATACGCAGTATTTT. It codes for CASSPPSTDTQYF.